This T cell receptor (beta chain) was retrieved from a study of T cells in Graves' hyperthyroidism and ophthalmopathy. Patients aged 18 to 65 had newly diagnosed hyperthyroidism lasting under 2 months. Thyroid ultrasound and orbital computed tomography, with clinical symptoms and serum thyroxine and TRAb, informed diagnoses. Cells are PBMCs isolated from around 9.4 ml of fresh blood. RNA transcripts yielded amplified TCR beta CDR3 regions. A first-round RT-PCR of the TCR CDR3 used the HTBI primer set. TCRdb processed the multiplex PCR reads anew with MiXCR; each CDR3 protein has one entry. Of 500,000 to 550,000 distinct CDR3 sequences detected, more than 20% appear once; the ten largest clones hold about 30%. The CDR3 has 13 amino acids. Trimming pared 7 bases from V and 0 bases from J, leaving 8 bases between. CDR1 and CDR2 (germline): SNHLY, FYNNEI.

V usage is TRBV2 and J usage is TRBJ2-3; D gene uncertain. The sequenced sample consisted of blood. This receptor was obtained from a man aged 18 to 30 with Graves' hyperthyroidism. CDR3 sequence (DNA): TGTGCCAGCAATAGGATAAGCACAGATACGCAGTATTTT. Encoded protein: CASNRISTDTQYF.